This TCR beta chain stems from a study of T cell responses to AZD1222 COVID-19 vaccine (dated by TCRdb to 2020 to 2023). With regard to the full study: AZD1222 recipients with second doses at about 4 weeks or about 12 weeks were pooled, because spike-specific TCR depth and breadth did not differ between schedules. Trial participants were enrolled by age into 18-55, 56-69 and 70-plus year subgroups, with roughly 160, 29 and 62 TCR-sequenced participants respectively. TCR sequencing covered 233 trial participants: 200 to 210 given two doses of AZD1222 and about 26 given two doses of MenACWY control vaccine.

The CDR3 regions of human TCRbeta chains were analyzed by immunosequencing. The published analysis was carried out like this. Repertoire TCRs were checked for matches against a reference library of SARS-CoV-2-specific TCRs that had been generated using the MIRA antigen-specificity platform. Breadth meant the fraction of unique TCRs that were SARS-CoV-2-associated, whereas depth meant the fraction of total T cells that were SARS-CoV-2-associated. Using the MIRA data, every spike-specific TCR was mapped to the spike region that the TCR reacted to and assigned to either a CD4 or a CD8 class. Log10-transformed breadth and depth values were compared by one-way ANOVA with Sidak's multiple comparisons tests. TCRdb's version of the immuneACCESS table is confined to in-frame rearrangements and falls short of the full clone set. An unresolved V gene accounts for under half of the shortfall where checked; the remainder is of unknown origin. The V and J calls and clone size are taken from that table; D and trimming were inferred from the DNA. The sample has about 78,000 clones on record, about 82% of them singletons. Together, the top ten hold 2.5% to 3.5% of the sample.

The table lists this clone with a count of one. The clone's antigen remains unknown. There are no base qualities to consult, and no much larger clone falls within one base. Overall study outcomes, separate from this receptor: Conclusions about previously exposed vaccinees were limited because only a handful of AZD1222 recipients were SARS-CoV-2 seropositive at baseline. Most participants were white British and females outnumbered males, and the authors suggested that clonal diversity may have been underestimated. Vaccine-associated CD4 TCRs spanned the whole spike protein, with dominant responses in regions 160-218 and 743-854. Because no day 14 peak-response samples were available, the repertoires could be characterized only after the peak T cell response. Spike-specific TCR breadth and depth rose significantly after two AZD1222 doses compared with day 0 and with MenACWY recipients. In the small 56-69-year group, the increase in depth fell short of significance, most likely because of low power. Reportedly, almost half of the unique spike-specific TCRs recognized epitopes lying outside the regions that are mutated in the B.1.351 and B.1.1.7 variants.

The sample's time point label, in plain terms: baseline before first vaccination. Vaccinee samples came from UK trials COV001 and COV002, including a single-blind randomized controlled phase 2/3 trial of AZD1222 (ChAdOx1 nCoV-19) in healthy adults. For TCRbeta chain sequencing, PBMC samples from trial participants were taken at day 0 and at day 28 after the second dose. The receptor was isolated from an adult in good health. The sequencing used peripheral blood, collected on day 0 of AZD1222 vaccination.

The sequenced DNA is TGTGCCAGCAGCGATCGTTGGAGGGGCTACACCTTC. It translates as CASSDRWRGYTF. The chain is encoded by TRBV9 joined to TRBJ1-2; no D gene can be assigned with confidence. From the cysteine up to the phenylalanine, the CDR3 has a length of 12 residues. Solely the CDR3 DNA is kept, with 36 bases framed from the first base. The V end loses 3 bases and the J end loses 8 bases, and a stretch of 11 bases separates them. The germline V gene encodes CDR1 SGDLS and CDR2 YYNGEE. Where the CDR3 stops, the reference TRBV9 and TRBJ1-2 genes take over; the full variable domain is DSGVTQTPKHLITATGQRVTLRCSPRSGDLSVYWYQQSLDQGLQFLIQYYNGEERAKGNILERFSAQQFPDLHSELNLSSLELGDSALYFCASSDRWRGYTFGSGTRLTVV.